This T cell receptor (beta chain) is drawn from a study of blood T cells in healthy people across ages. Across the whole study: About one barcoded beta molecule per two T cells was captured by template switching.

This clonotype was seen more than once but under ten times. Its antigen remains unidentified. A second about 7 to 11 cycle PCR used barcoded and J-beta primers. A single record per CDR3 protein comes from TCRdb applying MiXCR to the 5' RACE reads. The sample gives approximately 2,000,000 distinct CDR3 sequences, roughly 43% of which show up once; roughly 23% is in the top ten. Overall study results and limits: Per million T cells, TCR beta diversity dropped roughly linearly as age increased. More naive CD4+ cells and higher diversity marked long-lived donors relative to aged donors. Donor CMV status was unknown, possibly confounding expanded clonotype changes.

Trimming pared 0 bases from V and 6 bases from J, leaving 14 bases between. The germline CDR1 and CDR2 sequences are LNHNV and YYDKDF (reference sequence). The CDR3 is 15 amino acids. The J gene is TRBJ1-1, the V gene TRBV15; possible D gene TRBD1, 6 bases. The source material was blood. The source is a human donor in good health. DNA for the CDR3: TGTGCCACCAGCAGAGATCGGGGGCCTCTCGCTGAAGCTTTCTTT. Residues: CATSRDRGPLAEAFF.